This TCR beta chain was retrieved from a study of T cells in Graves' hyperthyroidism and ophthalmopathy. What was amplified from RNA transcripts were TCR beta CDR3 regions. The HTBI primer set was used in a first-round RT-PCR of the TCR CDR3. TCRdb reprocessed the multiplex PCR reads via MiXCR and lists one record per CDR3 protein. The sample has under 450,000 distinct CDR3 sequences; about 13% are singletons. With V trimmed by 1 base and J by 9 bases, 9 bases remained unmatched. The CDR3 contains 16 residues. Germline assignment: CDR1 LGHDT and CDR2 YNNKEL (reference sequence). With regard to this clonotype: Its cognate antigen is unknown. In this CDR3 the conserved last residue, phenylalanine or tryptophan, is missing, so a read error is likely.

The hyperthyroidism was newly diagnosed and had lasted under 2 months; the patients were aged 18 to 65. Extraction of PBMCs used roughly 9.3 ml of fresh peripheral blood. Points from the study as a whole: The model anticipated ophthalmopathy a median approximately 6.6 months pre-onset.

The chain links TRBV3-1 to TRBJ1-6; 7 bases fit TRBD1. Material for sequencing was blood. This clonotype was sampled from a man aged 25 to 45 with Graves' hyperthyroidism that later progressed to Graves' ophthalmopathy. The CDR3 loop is CASSQVRSGGFSPLHS. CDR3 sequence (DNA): TGTGCCAGCAGCCAAGTAAGGTCAGGGGGTTTTTCACCCCTCCACTCT.